Each of the 20 T cell receptor beta chains below was sequenced from the same sample in a study of blood T cell repertoires in COVID-19. Only in-frame clones appear in the TCRdb table, and some are missing; sequencing was by immunoSEQ multiplex PCR. The table shows 55,000 to 65,000 clones, with 87% occurring only once. The source material was peripheral blood. Every receptor here comes from a human donor with acute or convalescent COVID-19. The donor label of this sample is uncertain.

The chain is built from TRBV18 and TRBJ2-7; D might be TRBD2 (6 bases). Trimming left V 2 bases short and J 3 bases short, with 14 bases between. The CDR3 has 15 amino acids. Germline V gene data show CDR1 as KGHSH and CDR2 as LQKENI. CDR3 sequence: CASSPGVGGRYEQYF. The CDR3 nucleotides are TGTGCCAGCTCACCAGGCGTCGGGGGTCGCTACGAGCAGTACTTC.

The chain is built from TRBV6-1 and TRBJ2-7, with 8 bases aligning to TRBD2. Per germline, CDR1 MNHNS and CDR2 SASEGT. The CDR3 runs 16 residues. The trim removed 2 bases at V and 0 bases at J, leaving 6 bases unmatched. The CDR3: CASSELWREASYEQYF. For the CDR3, the DNA is TGTGCCAGCAGTGAACTTTGGCGGGAGGCCTCCTACGAGCAGTACTTC.

This clone is labeled as large. V is TRBV7-9 and J is TRBJ2-3; 10 bases map to TRBD1. This CDR3 has 15 residues. With 5 bases clipped from V and 6 bases from J, the junction kept 8 bases outside the gene matches. Germline lookup yields CDR1 SEHNR and CDR2 FQNEAQ (reference sequence). The CDR3 DNA reads as TGTGCCAGCAGCCCGGGACAGGGGTCTGGGGATACGCAGTATTTT. Translated: CASSPGQGSGDTQYF.

The V and J genes are TRBV2 and TRBJ1-2; D not resolved. The germline gives CDR1 SNHLY, CDR2 FYNNEI. This CDR3 contains 13 residues. Deletions cut 5 bases from V and 5 bases from J, with 12 bases between. In nucleotides, the CDR3 is TGTGCCAGCAGTCCTGACTTACTTTATGGCTACACCTTC. Translated, it gives CASSPDLLYGYTF.

The chain carries TRBV6-1 and TRBJ2-4; no clear D gene. Germline CDR1 MNHNS, CDR2 SASEGT. The length of the CDR3 is 14 residues. The germline V and J ends were trimmed by 0 bases and 4 bases, with 7 bases remaining between them. The CDR3 sequence is CASSEARQKNIQYF. The CDR3 region has the DNA TGTGCCAGCAGTGAAGCGCGGCAGAAAAACATTCAGTACTTC.

This chain joins TRBV18 and TRBJ2-2; 9 bases line up with TRBD1. CDR1 is KGHSH, CDR2 LQKENI, per germline. With 4 bases clipped from V and 4 bases from J, the junction kept 4 bases outside the gene matches. The CDR3 extends over 15 amino acids. The DNA of the CDR3 is TGTGCCAGCTCACGACAGGGGGGACTCACCGGGGAGCTGTTTTTT. Its protein product is CASSRQGGLTGELFF.

This chain links TRBV10-3 with TRBJ2-5, with D perhaps TRBD2 (5 bases). Germline V gene data show CDR1 as ENHRY and CDR2 as SYGVKD. The CDR3 consists of 12 residues. V lost 6 bases to trimming and J lost 6 bases, with 11 bases between them. The CDR3 region is CAISTGSKTQYF. Written as DNA, the CDR3 is TGTGCCATCAGCACGGGGTCGAAGACCCAGTACTTC.

This chain joins TRBV1 and TRBJ1-3; the table assigns TRBD1, which was not confirmed against the DNA. TRBV1 constitutes a pseudogene. The CDR3 runs 18 residues. The CDR3 DNA follows: TGCACCAGCAGCCAAGATTGGGGCGGCAGGGCGAGGGGAAACACCATATATTTT. Amino acid sequence: CTSSQDWGGRARGNTIYF.

V gene TRBV29-1 combines with J gene TRBJ2-2, with unresolved D. CDR3 size: 13 residues. Germline values: CDR1 SQVTM, CDR2 ANQGSEA. V was shortened by 3 bases and J by 1 base, with 6 bases between the two germline ends. CDR3 DNA: TGCAGCGTTGACCTGTGGAACACCGGGGAGCTGTTTTTT. Protein sequence: CSVDLWNTGELFF.

This clone showed up just once. The chain joins TRBV19 to TRBJ1-5; D is undetermined. There are 13 residues in the CDR3. With 2 bases removed from V and 4 bases from J, the gap between germline ends came to 6 bases. Germline V gene data show CDR1 as LNHDA and CDR2 as SQIVND (reference sequence). The CDR3, as DNA: TGTGCCAGTAGTATAACACTAAATCAGCCCCAGCATTTT. Translating it yields CASSITLNQPQHF.

The chain is built from TRBV28 and TRBJ1-2; unclear D gene. V lost 6 bases and J lost 2, with 13 bases in between. From germline, CDR1 is MDHEN and CDR2 SYDVKM. This CDR3 has 14 residues. Here the CDR3 reads CASSNTGPNYGYTF. The CDR3 coding sequence is TGTGCCAGCAGCAACACGGGTCCCAACTATGGCTACACCTTC.

The chain is built from TRBV21-1 and TRBJ2-5; the table's TRBD2 call for D was not verified on the DNA. TRBV21-1 is tagged as a pseudogene. The CDR3 consists of 19 residues. CDR3 loop: CASSKGFGLAGGWDETQYF. CDR3 DNA sequence: TGTGCCAGCAGCAAAGGGTTCGGACTAGCGGGAGGGTGGGACGAGACCCAGTACTTC.

The sample holds a few counts of this clone. The J gene is TRBJ2-2, the V gene TRBV20-1; TRBD2 aligns across 7 bases. The V segment lost 3 bases and the J segment 5 bases; nucleotides outside the gene matches: 6. The CDR3 extends over 14 amino acids. CDR1 and CDR2 from the germline V gene are DFQATT and SNEGSKA (reference sequence). CDR3 in amino acids: CSASYRGVTGELFF. The CDR3 DNA follows: TGCAGTGCTAGTTACCGGGGGGTAACCGGGGAGCTGTTTTTT.

J is TRBJ1-2 and V is TRBV6-2 or TRBV6-3, with 9 positions matching TRBD1. The ends lost 2 bases at V and 4 bases at J; junction bases unmatched: 11. Germline V CDR1 and CDR2: MNHEY, SVGEGT. The CDR3 loop spans 17 amino acids. The CDR3 reads CASSYRGQGRFGYGYTF. The CDR3 bases are TGTGCCAGCAGTTACCGCGGACAGGGGAGGTTTGGCTATGGCTACACCTTC.

This clone was seen a handful of times. This sequence joins TRBV24-1 and TRBJ2-7; D unresolved. This CDR3 is built from 13 residues. Trimming left V 1 base short and J 0 bases short, with 3 bases between. Germline lookup yields CDR1 KGHDR and CDR2 SFDVKD. DNA for the CDR3: TGTGCCACCAGTGATTTCAACTCCTACGAGCAGTACTTC. It codes for CATSDFNSYEQYF.

This clone was seen just once. The V call is TRBV5-1, the J call TRBJ2-1, with 7 bases matching TRBD2. Per the germline V gene, CDR1 is SGHRS and CDR2 is YFSETQ. The ends lost 8 bases at V and 8 bases at J; junction bases unmatched: 13. The CDR3 contains 14 residues. CDR3 in DNA: TGCGCCAGTCTCGCCGGGACTACGTATGATGAGCAGTTCTTC. It yields the protein CASLAGTTYDEQFF. Using reference TRBV5-1 and TRBJ2-1 for the parts outside the CDR3, the full variable domain is KAGVTQTPRYLIKTRGQQVTLSCSPISGHRSVSWYQQTPGQGLQFLFEYFSETQRNKGNFPGRFSGRQFSNSRSEMNVSTLELGDSALYLCASLAGTTYDEQFFGPGTRLTVL.

The chain combines TRBV24-1 with TRBJ2-3, with TRBD2 matching over 7 bases. The CDR3 totals 17 residues. The trim removed 3 bases at V and 1 base at J, leaving 9 bases unmatched. The germline CDR1 and CDR2 sequences are KGHDR and SFDVKD. The CDR3 reads CATSDPNPSGGTDTQYF. CDR3 nucleotide sequence: TGTGCCACCAGTGATCCCAACCCGAGCGGGGGCACAGATACGCAGTATTTT.

A single count supports this clone. The chain uses TRBV29-1 and TRBJ2-3; 8 bases line up with TRBD2. The CDR3 covers 12 residues. Germline CDR1 and CDR2: SQVTM and ANQGSEA. V dropped 7 bases and J dropped 9; count of bases not matched to a gene: 9. CDR3 coding DNA: TGCAGCGATTCGTTTAGCGGGGTAACGCAGTATTTT. Translating gives CSDSFSGVTQYF.

The J gene is TRBJ1-2, the V gene TRBV7-6, with 7 bases fitting TRBD1. The germline V gene has CDR1 SGHVS and CDR2 FNYEAQ. The CDR3 has 16 amino acids. J lost 4 bases, V lost 5 bases, and 13 bases had no gene match. The CDR3 here is CASSPEGTATPYGYTF. CDR3 sequence (DNA): TGTGCCAGCAGCCCAGAAGGGACAGCCACCCCCTATGGCTACACCTTC.

The chain links TRBV3-1 (or the pseudogene TRBV3-2) to TRBJ2-5; 12 bases align to TRBD2. Germline CDR1 LGHDT, CDR2 YNNKEL (reference sequence). CDR3 length: 15 residues. V shed 6 bases and J 5 bases; nucleotides not matched to a gene: 7. CDR3 bases: TGTGCCAGCAGTCAACTAGCGGGAGGAGGGGAGACCCAGTACTTC. This sequence encodes CASSQLAGGGETQYF.